This entry concerns a single T cell receptor beta chain. These data come from a study of OX40 agonist ivuxolimab in advanced cancers. Across the whole study: A history of anti-PD-1, anti-PD-L1 or anti-CTLA-4 therapy was acceptable, and approximately 40% had some.

The method was immunoSEQ multiplex PCR; TCRdb's version includes in-frame clones alone and lacks a portion of them. The sample carries tens of thousands of clones, around 90% recorded once. CDR3 length: 14 residues. Germline V gene data show CDR1 as SQVTM and CDR2 as ANQGSEA. Losses at the gene ends were 6 bases for V and 4 bases for J; bases not matched to a gene: 9. This sequence joins TRBV29-1 and TRBJ2-1; 7 nucleotides line up with TRBD1. The sequence was collected from an adult with an advanced solid tumor such as melanoma, head and neck, liver or kidney cancer. Sequences were derived from CD4+ or CD8+ T cells sorted from blood, sampled in a trial of the OX40 agonist ivuxolimab. The CDR3 here is CSVWGQLGYNEQFF. As DNA, the CDR3 is TGCAGCGTCTGGGGACAGCTTGGGTACAATGAGCAGTTCTTC.